Below are 5 T cell receptor beta chains sequenced from a single sample in a study of T cells in Graves' hyperthyroidism and ophthalmopathy. Amplification yielded TCR beta CDR3 regions, with RNA transcripts as the source. The HTBI set primed first-round TCR CDR3 RT-PCR. TCRdb reanalysed the multiplex PCR reads using MiXCR and keeps one entry per CDR3 protein. The sample records fewer than 550,000 distinct CDR3 sequences, around 24% being singletons. Sequencing was performed on blood. These receptors originate from a woman between 25 and 40 years old with Graves' ophthalmopathy.

The rearrangement links TRBV12-3 or TRBV12-4 to TRBJ1-2; no clear D. V was shortened by 2 bases and J by 6 bases, with 7 bases between the two germline ends. This CDR3 has 12 amino acids. The CDR3 DNA sequence: TGTGCCAGCAGTTTATTCGGGGATGGCTACACCTTC. This gives the protein CASSLFGDGYTF.

This clonotype was counted ten times or more. In nucleotides, the CDR3 is TGTGCCAGTAGTACAGGGCAGACCACTGAAGCTTTCTTT. It codes for CASSTGQTTEAFF. The V and J genes are TRBV19 and TRBJ1-1, with a possible D match to TRBD1 (5 bases). This CDR3 contains 13 residues. Trimming stripped 4 bases from V and 4 bases from J, with 10 bases between. Germline values: CDR1 LNHDA, CDR2 SQIVND (reference sequence).

The rearrangement joins TRBV7-9 to TRBJ1-2; maybe TRBD1 (5 bases). Germline V gene sequence: CDR1 SEHNR, CDR2 FQNEAQ (reference sequence). Trimming removed 7 bases from V and 11 bases from J, with 17 bases in between. CDR3 length: 12 residues. DNA of the CDR3: TGTGCCAGCAACTTGAGGGGACTGGGGTACACCTTC. Amino acid sequence: CASNLRGLGYTF.

This clonotype was found many times. J is TRBJ1-3 and V is TRBV6-5; no firm D call. The CDR3 has 15 residues. V was cut by 4 bases and J by 0 bases, with 10 bases left in between. Germline V gives CDR1 MNHEY, CDR2 SVGAGI. The CDR3 DNA follows: TGTGCCAGCAGTTCGACTTGGACCTCTGGAAACACCATATATTTT. Translation: CASSSTWTSGNTIYF.

This clonotype was seen many times. This chain uses TRBV11-2 with TRBJ1-6, with D perhaps TRBD1 (5 bases). The germline gives CDR1 SGHAT, CDR2 FQNNGV. V gave up 5 bases and J gave up 7 bases, with 15 bases separating them. The CDR3 covers 15 residues. The CDR3 is CASSALGAGNSPLHF. As DNA, the CDR3 is TGTGCCAGCAGCGCTCTAGGGGCGGGGAATTCACCCCTCCACTTT. The whole variable domain, remainder taken from reference TRBV11-2 and TRBJ1-6, is EAGVAQSPRYKIIEKRQSVAFWCNPISGHATLYWYQQILGQGPKLLIQFQNNGVVDDSQLPKDRFSAERLKGVDSTLKIQPAKLEDSAVYLCASSALGAGNSPLHFGNGTRLTVT.